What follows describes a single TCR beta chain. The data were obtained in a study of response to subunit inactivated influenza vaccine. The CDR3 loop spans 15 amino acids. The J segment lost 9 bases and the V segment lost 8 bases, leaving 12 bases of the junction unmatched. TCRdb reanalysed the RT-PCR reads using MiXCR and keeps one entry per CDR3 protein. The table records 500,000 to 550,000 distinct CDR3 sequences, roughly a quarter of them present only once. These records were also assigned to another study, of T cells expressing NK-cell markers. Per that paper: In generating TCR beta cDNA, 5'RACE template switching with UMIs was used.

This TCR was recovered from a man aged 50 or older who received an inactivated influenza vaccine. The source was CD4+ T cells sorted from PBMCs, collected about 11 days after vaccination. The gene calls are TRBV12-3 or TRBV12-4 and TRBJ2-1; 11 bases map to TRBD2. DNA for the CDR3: TGTGCCAGCGGCCCTACTAGCGGGAGTACTGGTGAGCAGTTCTTC. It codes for CASGPTSGSTGEQFF.